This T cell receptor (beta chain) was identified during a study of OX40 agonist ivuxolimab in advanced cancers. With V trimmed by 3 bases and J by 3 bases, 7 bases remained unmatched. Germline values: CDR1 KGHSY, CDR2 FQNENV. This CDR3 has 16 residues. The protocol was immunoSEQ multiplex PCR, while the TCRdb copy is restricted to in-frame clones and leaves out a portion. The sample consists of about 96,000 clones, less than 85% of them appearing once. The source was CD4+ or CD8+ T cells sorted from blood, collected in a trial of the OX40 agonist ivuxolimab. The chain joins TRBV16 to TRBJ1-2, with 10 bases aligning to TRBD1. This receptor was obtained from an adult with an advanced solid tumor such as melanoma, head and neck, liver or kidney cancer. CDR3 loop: CASSHLPGTGDYGYTF. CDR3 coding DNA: TGTGCCAGCAGCCATCTCCCCGGGACAGGGGACTATGGCTACACCTTC.